A single sample is the source of the 27 T cell receptor beta chains below, sequenced in a study of OX40 agonist ivuxolimab in advanced cancers. Some clones are missing from TCRdb's copy, which holds only in-frame ones; the method was immunoSEQ multiplex PCR. The table has about 93,000 clones, roughly nine tenths seen once. The specimen was CD4+ or CD8+ T cells sorted from blood, collected in a trial of the OX40 agonist ivuxolimab. Receptors were obtained from an adult with an advanced solid tumor such as melanoma, head and neck, liver or kidney cancer.

This clone was seen just once. The CDR3 spells CASSLAGTSQGEQYF. CDR3 nucleotides: TGCGCCAGCAGCTTGGCCGGGACTAGTCAAGGCGAGCAGTACTTC. The chain joins TRBV5-1 to TRBJ2-7; 8 nucleotides line up with TRBD2. The CDR3 consists of 15 residues. Germline V gives CDR1 SGHRS, CDR2 YFSETQ. The V gene end was trimmed by 0 bases and the J gene end by 6 bases; junction bases not matched to a gene: 8.

V gene TRBV6-1 combines with J gene TRBJ1-2, with TRBD1 identical over 7 bases. The CDR3 covers 15 residues. Germline lookup yields CDR1 MNHNS and CDR2 SASEGT. Losses at the gene ends were 4 bases for V and 8 bases for J; bases not matched to a gene: 13. CDR3 bases: TGTGCCAGCAGTGCCCCCCGACAGGGACTATGGGGCTACACCTTC. Its protein product is CASSAPRQGLWGYTF.

The rearrangement links TRBV30 to TRBJ2-5; 7 bases agree with TRBD1. With V trimmed by 2 bases and J by 4 bases, 10 bases remained unmatched. CDR1 is GTSNPN, CDR2 SVGIG, per germline (reference sequence). There are 15 residues in the CDR3. Here the CDR3 DNA reads TGTGCCTGGAGTACCGGACAGGACCTTCGAGAGACCCAGTACTTC. This codes for CAWSTGQDLRETQYF.

V usage is TRBV5-1 and J usage is TRBJ2-5; D remains ambiguous. Germline loops: CDR1 SGHRS, CDR2 YFSETQ. CDR3 length equals 11 residues. Trimming took off 3 bases at V and 10 bases at J, with 10 bases between the two ends. The CDR3 sequence: CASSSQLDQYF. The CDR3 region has the DNA TGCGCCAGCAGCTCTCAGTTGGACCAGTACTTC. The full variable domain, rest sourced from reference TRBV5-1 and TRBJ2-5, is KAGVTQTPRYLIKTRGQQVTLSCSPISGHRSVSWYQQTPGQGLQFLFEYFSETQRNKGNFPGRFSGRQFSNSRSEMNVSTLELGDSALYLCASSSQLDQYFGPGTRLLVL.

This chain links TRBV29-1 with TRBJ1-2; maybe TRBD1 (5 bases). From germline, CDR1 is SQVTM and CDR2 ANQGSEA. Trimming shortened V by 2 bases and J by 7 bases, and 11 bases separated the two germline ends. The CDR3 extends over 12 amino acids. This chain's CDR3 is CSVESGGFGYTF. The CDR3 bases are TGCAGCGTTGAAAGTGGGGGGTTTGGCTACACCTTC.

V and J are TRBV28 and TRBJ2-3; D not certain. V was trimmed by 3 bases and J by 5 bases, leaving 12 bases between them. This CDR3 spans 14 amino acids. Per the germline V gene, CDR1 is MDHEN and CDR2 is SYDVKM. The CDR3 DNA is TGTGCCAGCAGTTTGGCAGGATTGGGAGATACGCAGTATTTT. Protein sequence: CASSLAGLGDTQYF. Supplemented by reference TRBV28 and TRBJ2-3, the full variable domain reads DVKVTQSSRYLVKRTGEKVFLECVQDMDHENMFWYRQDPGLGLRLIYFSYDVKMKEKGDIPEGYSVSREKKERFSLILESASTNQTSMYLCASSLAGLGDTQYFGPGTRLTVL.

The V call is TRBV5-1, the J call TRBJ2-5, with 8 positions matching TRBD1. After removal of 0 bases from V and 4 bases from J, the junction contained 11 bases not matched to a gene. CDR1 is SGHRS, CDR2 YFSETQ, per germline. The length of the CDR3 is 17 residues. DNA of the CDR3: TGCGCCAGCAGCTTGGGGGCAGGTGGACAGGGAGGAGAGACCCAGTACTTC. Its protein product is CASSLGAGGQGGETQYF. The full variable domain, in which reference TRBV5-1 and TRBJ2-5 provide the parts outside the CDR3, is KAGVTQTPRYLIKTRGQQVTLSCSPISGHRSVSWYQQTPGQGLQFLFEYFSETQRNKGNFPGRFSGRQFSNSRSEMNVSTLELGDSALYLCASSLGAGGQGGETQYFGPGTRLLVL.

The chain carries TRBV2 and TRBJ2-7; unclear D gene. The CDR3 is 14 residues long. The germline V gene has CDR1 SNHLY and CDR2 FYNNEI. The V and J ends lost 8 bases and 7 bases respectively, with 21 bases between them. DNA for the CDR3: TGTGCCAGCTCCCCCGGTAGCCCTAAAGGGGAGCAGTACTTC. Amino acids: CASSPGSPKGEQYF. The whole variable domain, remainder taken from reference TRBV2 and TRBJ2-7, is EPEVTQTPSHQVTQMGQEVILRCVPISNHLYFYWYRQILGQKVEFLVSFYNNEISEKSEIFDDQFSVERPDGSNFTLKIRSTKLEDSAMYFCASSPGSPKGEQYFGPGTRLTVT.

This rearrangement joins TRBV5-4 to TRBJ2-1; possible D gene TRBD1, 5 bases. With 0 bases removed from V and 2 bases from J, the gap between germline ends came to 6 bases. The CDR3 has 14 residues. Per germline, CDR1 SGHNT and CDR2 YYREEE (reference sequence). The chain's CDR3 is CASSLEGTYNEQFF. As DNA, the CDR3 is TGTGCCAGCAGCTTGGAGGGGACCTACAATGAGCAGTTCTTC.

The V gene is TRBV7-3, the J gene TRBJ2-7; 7 bases map to TRBD2. CDR1 is SGHTA and CDR2 is FQGTGA in the germline V gene. Trimming at V came to 2 bases and at J to 2 bases, leaving 6 bases not matched to a gene. The CDR3 is made up of 15 amino acids. CDR3 DNA: TGTGCCAGCAGCTTATGGGGCGGGGGAACCTACGAGCAGTACTTC. Translated, it gives CASSLWGGGTYEQYF. The complete variable domain, with remaining parts taken from reference TRBV7-3 and TRBJ2-7, reads GAGVSQTPSNKVTEKGKYVELRCDPISGHTALYWYRQSLGQGPEFLIYFQGTGAADDSGLPNDRFFAVRPEGSVSTLKIQRTERGDSAVYLCASSLWGGGTYEQYFGPGTRLTVT.

This clone has more than one count but fewer than ten. This chain joins TRBV5-4 and TRBJ2-5; 7 positions agree with TRBD1. The CDR3 sequence is 13 residues long. V trimming: 4 bases; J trimming: 4 bases; junction bases outside the gene matches: 4. Germline assignment: CDR1 SGHNT and CDR2 YYREEE (reference sequence). CDR3 sequence reads: CASSRQGPETQYF. The CDR3 DNA reads as TGTGCCAGCAGCCGACAGGGACCAGAGACCCAGTACTTC.

This chain connects TRBV9 to TRBJ2-1, with TRBD1 identical over 7 bases. J lost 4 bases, V lost 0 bases, and 4 bases had no gene match. The CDR3 totals 15 residues. Germline-derived CDR1 and CDR2 are SGDLS and YYNGEE. As DNA, the CDR3 is TGTGCCAGCAGCGTAGCTTCAGGGGGATACAATGAGCAGTTCTTC. This codes for CASSVASGGYNEQFF.

This chain uses TRBV7-2 with TRBJ1-4; 9 bases match TRBD1. Germline values: CDR1 SGHTA, CDR2 FQGNSA. Trimming at V came to 5 bases and at J to 7 bases, leaving 8 bases not matched to a gene. The CDR3 covers 15 residues. CDR3 loop: CASSQSQGAGEKLFF. The CDR3, as DNA: TGTGCCAGCAGCCAATCACAGGGGGCGGGTGAAAAACTGTTTTTT. The whole variable domain, remainder taken from reference TRBV7-2 and TRBJ1-4, is GAGVSQSPSNKVTEKGKDVELRCDPISGHTALYWYRQSLGQGLEFLIYFQGNSAPDKSGLPSDRFSAERTGGSVSTLTIQRTQQEDSAVYLCASSQSQGAGEKLFFGSGTQLSVL.

This clone was detected once. The V gene is TRBV10-3, the J gene TRBJ1-2, with D unclear. The V gene lost 8 bases and the J gene lost 3 bases, with 16 bases spanning the gap. Germline CDR1 and CDR2: ENHRY and SYGVKD. The CDR3 sequence is 14 residues long. CDR3 loop: CAIAGQADHYGYTF. For the CDR3, the DNA is TGTGCCATCGCTGGTCAGGCCGACCACTATGGCTACACCTTC.

The chain links TRBV6-6 to TRBJ1-2, with TRBD1 identical over 9 bases. In germline, CDR1 is MNHNY, CDR2 SVGAGI (reference sequence). J was trimmed by 6 bases and V by 7 bases; bases with no gene match: 9. The CDR3 totals 14 residues. CDR3 sequence reads: CASINRGQWDGYTF. In DNA form, the CDR3 reads TGTGCCAGCATCAACAGGGGGCAGTGGGATGGCTACACCTTC.

The rearrangement joins TRBV11-2 to TRBJ1-5; D is undetermined. The CDR3 extends over 13 amino acids. V dropped 0 bases and J dropped 7 bases, with 7 bases sitting between them. Germline assignment: CDR1 SGHAT and CDR2 FQNNGV. The CDR3 bases are TGTGCCAGCAGCTTAGAAAGGCGACAGCCCCAGCATTTT. Encoded protein: CASSLERRQPQHF. The entire variable domain, with the rest obtained from reference TRBV11-2 and TRBJ1-5, is as follows: EAGVAQSPRYKIIEKRQSVAFWCNPISGHATLYWYQQILGQGPKLLIQFQNNGVVDDSQLPKDRFSAERLKGVDSTLKIQPAKLEDSAVYLCASSLERRQPQHFGDGTRLSIL.

The chain combines TRBV29-1 with TRBJ2-7; 8 positions agree with TRBD2. Trimming removed 4 bases from V and 0 bases from J; junction bases left unmatched: 11. Germline V gives CDR1 SQVTM, CDR2 ANQGSEA. This CDR3 contains 16 residues. CDR3 sequence reads: CSVGAGGGSNSYEQYF. CDR3 sequence (DNA): TGCAGCGTTGGAGCGGGCGGGGGGTCTAACTCCTACGAGCAGTACTTC.

This clone was observed once. The chain recombines TRBV5-4 with TRBJ1-1; D not certain. Germline-derived CDR1 and CDR2 are SGHNT and YYREEE (reference sequence). This CDR3 spans 11 amino acids. Trimming left V 1 base short and J 7 bases short, with 5 bases between. This CDR3 reads CASSLRNEAFF. The CDR3 nucleotides read TGTGCCAGCAGCTTGCGCAATGAAGCTTTCTTT.

This clone came up once. The chain employs TRBV5-1 and TRBJ2-5; no reliable D call. Trimming removed 0 bases from V and 4 bases from J, with 13 bases in between. The V gene's germline CDR1 is SGHRS and CDR2 YFSETQ. The CDR3 runs to 15 residues. CDR3 protein: CASSLVLGGRETQYF. CDR3 nucleotide sequence: TGCGCCAGCAGCTTGGTTCTGGGTGGTCGAGAGACCCAGTACTTC.

The chain combines TRBV7-3 with TRBJ1-4; unclear D gene. CDR3 size: 13 residues. The V end was cut by 0 bases, the J end by 5 bases, with 4 bases between. Germline values: CDR1 SGHTA, CDR2 FQGTGA. CDR3 DNA sequence: TGTGCCAGCAGCTTAACCGTAAATGAAAAACTGTTTTTT. This sequence encodes CASSLTVNEKLFF.

In its sample, this clone was seen a few times. The V gene is TRBV5-1, the J gene TRBJ2-2; D gene uncertain. In germline, CDR1 is SGHRS, CDR2 YFSETQ. Trimming removed 5 bases from V and 4 bases from J, with 9 bases in between. The CDR3 runs to 13 residues. The CDR3 DNA reads TGCGCCAGCAGGGAAGTTAGCACCGGGGAGCTGTTTTTT. Amino acid sequence: CASREVSTGELFF.

V gene TRBV11-2 combines with J gene TRBJ2-1, with 7 positions matching TRBD1. CDR3 length: 14 residues. V lost 6 bases and J lost 4; bases outside the gene matches: 6. Germline V CDR1 and CDR2: SGHAT, FQNNGV. The CDR3 region has the DNA TGTGCCAGCAGTCCTCGGGACAGTTACAATGAGCAGTTCTTC. This encodes CASSPRDSYNEQFF. Filled out from reference TRBV11-2 and TRBJ2-1, the complete variable domain reads EAGVAQSPRYKIIEKRQSVAFWCNPISGHATLYWYQQILGQGPKLLIQFQNNGVVDDSQLPKDRFSAERLKGVDSTLKIQPAKLEDSAVYLCASSPRDSYNEQFFGPGTRLTVL.

The rearrangement links TRBV11-1 to TRBJ2-5; D could derive from TRBD1 or TRBD2 (6 bases each). Germline CDR1 is SGHAT and CDR2 is FQDESV (reference sequence). The CDR3 loop spans 14 amino acids. V was trimmed by 7 bases and J by 2 bases, leaving 14 bases between them. The CDR3 DNA is TGTGCCAGCACCCGGAGGGACAAGCAAGAGACCCAGTACTTC. As protein: CASTRRDKQETQYF.

The gene calls are TRBV6-1 and TRBJ2-7, with D possibly being TRBD1 (5 bases). In germline, CDR1 is MNHNS, CDR2 SASEGT. The CDR3 is 13 residues long. Trimming removed 9 bases from V and 7 bases from J, with 19 bases in between. CDR3 nucleotide sequence: TGTGCCAGTCAGGGAATCTCCACTTGGGAGCAGTACTTC. This encodes CASQGISTWEQYF.

The chain uses TRBV6-5 and TRBJ2-1, with 8 bases matching TRBD2. CDR1 is MNHEY and CDR2 is SVGAGI in the germline V gene. V lost 6 bases to trimming and J lost 7 bases; unmatched junction nucleotides: 8. The CDR3 loop spans 14 amino acids. CDR3 nucleotide sequence: TGTGCCAGCAGGGAGGCAGGCGGGGGGAATGAGCAGTTCTTC. It translates to CASREAGGGNEQFF.

This chain links TRBV7-2 with TRBJ2-2; no definite D call. Germline V gives CDR1 SGHTA, CDR2 FQGNSA. The V end was cut by 1 base, the J end by 3 bases, with 9 bases between. The CDR3 consists of 15 residues. The CDR3 region is CASSLDRSDTGELFF. CDR3 sequence (DNA): TGTGCCAGCAGCTTAGATAGGAGTGACACCGGGGAGCTGTTTTTT. Filled out from reference TRBV7-2 and TRBJ2-2, the complete variable domain reads GAGVSQSPSNKVTEKGKDVELRCDPISGHTALYWYRQSLGQGLEFLIYFQGNSAPDKSGLPSDRFSAERTGGSVSTLTIQRTQQEDSAVYLCASSLDRSDTGELFFGEGSRLTVL.

The chain carries TRBV9 and TRBJ2-1, with 11 nucleotides matching TRBD2. V shed 0 bases and J 3 bases; nucleotides not matched to a gene: 8. There are 18 residues in the CDR3. The V gene's germline CDR1 is SGDLS and CDR2 YYNGEE. This CDR3 is CASSVGSGLAERYNEQFF. Written as DNA, the CDR3 is TGTGCCAGCAGCGTAGGTTCGGGACTAGCGGAGCGCTACAATGAGCAGTTCTTC.